This passage covers 9 T cell receptor beta chains from one sample sequenced in a study of blood T cell repertoires in COVID-19. Measured with immunoSEQ multiplex PCR; TCRdb has only the in-frame clones, and not every one. The top ten hold around 1.2% of the sample, which has 350,000 to 450,000 clones, more than 70% seen once. The material sequenced was peripheral blood. The receptors shown here come from a man aged 35-49 years with acute or convalescent COVID-19.

The chain carries TRBV9 and TRBJ1-2; 7 nucleotides agree with TRBD1. The CDR3 length is 18 residues. V was pared by 4 bases and J by 3 bases, with 18 bases of the junction left unmatched. From germline, CDR1 is SGDLS and CDR2 YYNGEE. The CDR3: CASSSEKGARYFDYGYTF. The CDR3 DNA sequence: TGTGCCAGCAGCTCGGAGAAGGGGGCGCGTTATTTCGACTATGGCTACACCTTC.

This clone was observed a few times. V usage is TRBV28 and J usage is TRBJ1-2; 9 bases are a match to TRBD1. After removal of 5 bases from V and 7 bases from J, the junction contained 5 bases not matched to a gene. The CDR3 contains 13 residues. The germline V gene has CDR1 MDHEN and CDR2 SYDVKM. The DNA for the CDR3 is TGTGCCAGCAGTCGGACAGGGGTCGGTGGCTACACCTTC. Translation gives CASSRTGVGGYTF.

This clone was detected only a few times. V gene TRBV27 combines with J gene TRBJ1-1; TRBD1 matches at 9 bases. Germline CDR1 MNHEY, CDR2 SMNVEV (reference sequence). V lost 2 bases to trimming and J lost 11 bases; unmatched junction nucleotides: 6. The CDR3 sequence is 13 residues long. The CDR3, as DNA: TGTGCCAGCAGTTTAGCTACAGGGGGCAGGGCTTTCTTT. Amino acids: CASSLATGGRAFF.

This clone has a single count. The V gene is TRBV7-9, the J gene TRBJ2-7, with D maybe TRBD1 (5 bases). From germline, CDR1 is SEHNR and CDR2 FQNEAQ (reference sequence). The CDR3 is made up of 15 amino acids. Trimming removed 2 bases from V and 0 bases from J, with 11 bases in between. The CDR3 protein is CASSLWTTGSYEQYF. The DNA for the CDR3 is TGTGCCAGCAGCTTATGGACCACAGGCTCCTACGAGCAGTACTTC.

This CDR3 is CASSYSGASNYGYTF. CDR3 coding DNA: TGTGCCAGCAGTTACTCGGGGGCTAGTAACTATGGCTACACCTTC. The genes are TRBV6-5 and TRBJ1-2; a weak D match, TRBD1 (6 bases). The CDR3 loop spans 15 amino acids. Looked up from germline, CDR1 is MNHEY and CDR2 is SVGAGI. Deletions cut 0 bases from V and 1 base from J, with 9 bases between.

The chain employs TRBV6-5 and TRBJ2-4, with D possibly TRBD1 on 5 matching bases. CDR3 length: 16 amino acids. V was trimmed by 0 bases and J by 0 bases, leaving 9 bases between them. Looked up from germline, CDR1 is MNHEY and CDR2 is SVGAGI. The CDR3 DNA reads TGTGCCAGCAGTTACTCAAGGGGCTTAGCCAAAAACATTCAGTACTTC. Translated, it gives CASSYSRGLAKNIQYF.

This sequence joins TRBV5-1 and TRBJ2-7; D call uncertain. This CDR3 region has 13 residues. Germline V CDR1 and CDR2: SGHRS, YFSETQ. V was clipped by 0 bases and J by 6 bases, with 10 bases between them. CDR3 DNA sequence: TGCGCCAGCAGCTTGGAGGCGGCCCGCGAGCAGTACTTC. Translated, it gives CASSLEAAREQYF.

This chain uses TRBV5-4 with TRBJ1-2, with 8 bases identical to TRBD1. The CDR3 extends over 15 amino acids. The germline V gene has CDR1 SGHNT and CDR2 YYREEE (reference sequence). The V and J ends lost 4 bases and 4 bases, in that order; junction bases with no gene match: 9. CDR3 sequence reads: CASSGTTGDGYGYTF. CDR3 DNA: TGTGCCAGCAGCGGCACGACAGGGGACGGCTATGGCTACACCTTC.

The chain is built from TRBV9 and TRBJ2-7; D unresolved. The V end lost 0 bases, the J end lost 4 bases, and 11 bases lay between the germline ends. Germline loops: CDR1 SGDLS, CDR2 YYNGEE. The CDR3 is made up of 14 amino acids. CDR3: CASSVVESPYEQYF. The CDR3, as DNA: TGTGCCAGCAGCGTAGTGGAGTCACCTTACGAGCAGTACTTC. The full variable domain, in which reference TRBV9 and TRBJ2-7 provide the parts outside the CDR3, is DSGVTQTPKHLITATGQRVTLRCSPRSGDLSVYWYQQSLDQGLQFLIQYYNGEERAKGNILERFSAQQFPDLHSELNLSSLELGDSALYFCASSVVESPYEQYFGPGTRLTVT.